This T cell receptor (beta chain) was obtained from a study of shared clonotypes between healthy human individuals. Study observations and caveats: Non-shared clonotypes had lower generation probabilities than clonotypes shared by all four sorted-subset donors.

Turning to this clone: Its antigen is unknown.

The method was immunoSEQ multiplex PCR; TCRdb's version includes in-frame clones alone and lacks a portion of them. In the table there are more than 850,000 clones, about four fifths of which are singletons. This TCR came from a man between 18 and 29 years old in good health. Some clones in this sample may be carry-over from other donors' samples. Sequencing was performed on memory CD4+ T cells from PBMCs. Specified subset: CD45RA-negative fraction.

CDR3 in amino acids: CSVDGTAPANYGYTF. As DNA, the CDR3 is TGCAGCGTGGACGGGACAGCGCCAGCTAACTATGGCTACACCTTC. J is TRBJ1-2 and V is TRBV29-1; 7 bases line up with TRBD1. Germline V CDR1 and CDR2: SQVTM, ANQGSEA. Germline trimming cut 6 bases from V and 0 bases from J; bases unmatched to any gene: 10. This CDR3 region has 15 residues.